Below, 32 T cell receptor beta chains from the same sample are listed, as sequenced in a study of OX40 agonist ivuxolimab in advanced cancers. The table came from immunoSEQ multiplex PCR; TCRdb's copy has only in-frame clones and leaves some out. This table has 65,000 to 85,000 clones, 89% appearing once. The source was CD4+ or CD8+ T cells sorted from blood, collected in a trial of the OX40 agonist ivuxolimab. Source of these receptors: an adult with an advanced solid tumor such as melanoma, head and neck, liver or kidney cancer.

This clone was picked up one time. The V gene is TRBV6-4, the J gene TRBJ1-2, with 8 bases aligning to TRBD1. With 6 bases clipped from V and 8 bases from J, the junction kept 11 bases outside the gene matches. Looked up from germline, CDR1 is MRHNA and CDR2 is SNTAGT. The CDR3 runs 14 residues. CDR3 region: CASSQGQASGGYTF. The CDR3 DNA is TGTGCCAGCAGCCAGGGACAGGCATCGGGCGGCTACACCTTC.

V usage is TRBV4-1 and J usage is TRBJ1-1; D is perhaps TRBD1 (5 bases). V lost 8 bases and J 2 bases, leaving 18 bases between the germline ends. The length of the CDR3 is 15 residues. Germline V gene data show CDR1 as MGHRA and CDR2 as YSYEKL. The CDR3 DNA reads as TGCGCCAGCTCAGGGAAGGGGAGCGTAAACACTGAAGCTTTCTTT. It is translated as CASSGKGSVNTEAFF.

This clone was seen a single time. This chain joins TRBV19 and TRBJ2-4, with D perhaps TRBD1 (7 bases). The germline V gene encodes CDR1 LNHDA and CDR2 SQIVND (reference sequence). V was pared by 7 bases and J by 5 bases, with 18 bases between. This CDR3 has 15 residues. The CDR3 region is CASTYSGGRENIQYF. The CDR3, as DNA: TGTGCCAGTACCTATTCAGGGGGGAGAGAAAACATTCAGTACTTC.

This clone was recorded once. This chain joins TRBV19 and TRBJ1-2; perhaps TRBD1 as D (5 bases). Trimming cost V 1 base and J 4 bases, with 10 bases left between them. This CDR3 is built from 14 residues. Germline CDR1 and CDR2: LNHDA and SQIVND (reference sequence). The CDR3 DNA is TGTGCCAGTAGTATAGTACAGGTATCCTATGGCTACACCTTC. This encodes CASSIVQVSYGYTF.

CDR3 amino acids: CASSGGGAQYF. Written as DNA, the CDR3 is TGTGCCAGCAGCGGTGGGGGGGCCCAGTACTTC. V and J are TRBV5-4 and TRBJ2-5; TRBD2 aligns across 7 bases. The CDR3 has 11 amino acids. From germline, CDR1 is SGHNT and CDR2 YYREEE (reference sequence). After removal of 4 bases from V and 9 bases from J, the junction contained 3 bases not matched to a gene. Based on the CDR3 plus reference TRBV5-4 and TRBJ2-5, the full variable domain is ETGVTQSPTHLIKTRGQQVTLRCSSQSGHNTVSWYQQALGQGPQFIFQYYREEENGRGNFPPRFSGLQFPNYSSELNVNALELDDSALYLCASSGGGAQYFGPGTRLLVL.

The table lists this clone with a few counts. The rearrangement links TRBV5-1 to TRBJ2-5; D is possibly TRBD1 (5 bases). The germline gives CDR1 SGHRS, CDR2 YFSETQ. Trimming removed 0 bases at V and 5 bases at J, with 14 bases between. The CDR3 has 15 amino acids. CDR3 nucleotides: TGCGCCAGCAGCTTGGTAGGCAGGGCGGAGGAGACCCAGTACTTC. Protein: CASSLVGRAEETQYF.

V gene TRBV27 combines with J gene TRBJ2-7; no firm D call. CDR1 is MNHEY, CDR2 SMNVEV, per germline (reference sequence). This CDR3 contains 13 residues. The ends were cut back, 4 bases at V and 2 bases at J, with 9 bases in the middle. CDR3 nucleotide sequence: TGTGCCAGCAGTTCGGACGGAACCTACGAGCAGTACTTC. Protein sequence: CASSSDGTYEQYF.

The CDR3 is CASSLKDGYTF. CDR3 nucleotide sequence: TGTGCCAGCAGTTTAAAGGATGGCTACACCTTC. This chain connects TRBV28 to TRBJ1-2, with D unclear. Germline CDR1 reads MDHEN; CDR2 reads SYDVKM. The CDR3 has 11 amino acids. The ends were cut back, 2 bases at V and 6 bases at J, with 4 bases in the middle.

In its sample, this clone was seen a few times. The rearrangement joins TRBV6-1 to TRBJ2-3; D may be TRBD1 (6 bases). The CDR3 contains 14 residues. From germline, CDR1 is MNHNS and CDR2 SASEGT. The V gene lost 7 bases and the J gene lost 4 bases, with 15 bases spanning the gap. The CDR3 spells CASMEQGGADTQYF. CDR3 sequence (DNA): TGTGCCAGCATGGAACAGGGTGGTGCAGATACGCAGTATTTT.

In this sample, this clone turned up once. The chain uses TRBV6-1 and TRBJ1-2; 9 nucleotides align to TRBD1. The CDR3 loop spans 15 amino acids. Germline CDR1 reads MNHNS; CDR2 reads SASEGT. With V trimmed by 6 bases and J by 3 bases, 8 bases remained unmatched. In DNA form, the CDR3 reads TGTGCCAGCAGGAAGTCGGGACAGGGTTACTATGGCTACACCTTC. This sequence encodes CASRKSGQGYYGYTF.

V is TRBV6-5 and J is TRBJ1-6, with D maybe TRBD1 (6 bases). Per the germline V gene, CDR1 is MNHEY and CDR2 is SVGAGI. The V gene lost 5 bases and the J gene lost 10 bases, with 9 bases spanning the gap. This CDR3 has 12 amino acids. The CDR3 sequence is CASSAGESPLHF. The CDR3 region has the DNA TGTGCCAGCAGTGCAGGGGAGTCACCCCTCCACTTT.

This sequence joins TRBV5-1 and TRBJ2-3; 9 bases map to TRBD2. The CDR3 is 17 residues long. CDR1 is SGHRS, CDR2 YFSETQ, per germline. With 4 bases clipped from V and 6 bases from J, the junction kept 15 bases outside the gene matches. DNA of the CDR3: TGCGCCAGCAGCCCAGGACTAGCGCGAGGAGTCCCTGATACGCAGTATTTT. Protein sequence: CASSPGLARGVPDTQYF. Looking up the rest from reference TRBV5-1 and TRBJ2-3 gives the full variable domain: KAGVTQTPRYLIKTRGQQVTLSCSPISGHRSVSWYQQTPGQGLQFLFEYFSETQRNKGNFPGRFSGRQFSNSRSEMNVSTLELGDSALYLCASSPGLARGVPDTQYFGPGTRLTVL.

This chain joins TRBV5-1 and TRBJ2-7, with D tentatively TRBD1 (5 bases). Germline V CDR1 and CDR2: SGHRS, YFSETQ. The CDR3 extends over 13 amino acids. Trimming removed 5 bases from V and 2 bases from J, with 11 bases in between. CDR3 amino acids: CASSMTETYEQYF. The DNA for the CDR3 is TGCGCCAGCAGTATGACAGAAACCTACGAGCAGTACTTC. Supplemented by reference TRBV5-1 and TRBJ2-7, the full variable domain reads KAGVTQTPRYLIKTRGQQVTLSCSPISGHRSVSWYQQTPGQGLQFLFEYFSETQRNKGNFPGRFSGRQFSNSRSEMNVSTLELGDSALYLCASSMTETYEQYFGPGTRLTVT.

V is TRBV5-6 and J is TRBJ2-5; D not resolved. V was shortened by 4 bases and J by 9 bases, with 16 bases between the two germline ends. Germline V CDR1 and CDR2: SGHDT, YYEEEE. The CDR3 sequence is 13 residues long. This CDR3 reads CASSTSGPRAQYF. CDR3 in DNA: TGTGCCAGCAGCACCTCGGGCCCTCGGGCCCAGTACTTC.

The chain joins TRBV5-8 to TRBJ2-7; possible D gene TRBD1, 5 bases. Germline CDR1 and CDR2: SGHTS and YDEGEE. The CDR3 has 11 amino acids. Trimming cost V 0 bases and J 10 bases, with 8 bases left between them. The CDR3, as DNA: TGTGCCAGCAGCTTGGCAGGGTCTCAGTACTTC. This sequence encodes CASSLAGSQYF.

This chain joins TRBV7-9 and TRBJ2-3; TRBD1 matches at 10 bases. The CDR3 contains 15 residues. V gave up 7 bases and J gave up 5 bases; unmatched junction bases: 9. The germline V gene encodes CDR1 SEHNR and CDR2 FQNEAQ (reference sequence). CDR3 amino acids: CASNGQGGRGDTQYF. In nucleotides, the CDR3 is TGTGCCAGCAACGGACAGGGGGGAAGGGGAGATACGCAGTATTTT.

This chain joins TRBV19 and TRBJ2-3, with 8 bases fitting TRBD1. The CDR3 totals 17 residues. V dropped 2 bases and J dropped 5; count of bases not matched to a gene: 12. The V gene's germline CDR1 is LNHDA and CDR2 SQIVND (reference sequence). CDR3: CASSIYLRGQQGDTQYF. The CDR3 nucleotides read TGTGCCAGTAGTATATATCTCAGGGGGCAGCAAGGAGATACGCAGTATTTT.

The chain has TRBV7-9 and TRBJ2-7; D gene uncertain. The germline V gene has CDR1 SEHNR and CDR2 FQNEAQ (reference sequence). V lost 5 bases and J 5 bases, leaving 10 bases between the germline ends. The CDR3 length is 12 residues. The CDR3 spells CASSRRDDEQYF. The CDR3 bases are TGTGCCAGCAGCCGTCGCGATGACGAGCAGTACTTC. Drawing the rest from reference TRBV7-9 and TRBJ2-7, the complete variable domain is DTGVSQNPRHKITKRGQNVTFRCDPISEHNRLYWYRQTLGQGPEFLTYFQNEAQLEKSRLLSDRFSAERPKGSFSTLEIQRTEQGDSAMYLCASSRRDDEQYFGPGTRLTVT.

As DNA, the CDR3 is TGTGCCAGCAGCCCCAAACAGGGGGCGGATACGCAGTATTTT. Its translation: CASSPKQGADTQYF. This sequence joins TRBV7-3 and TRBJ2-3; 9 nucleotides agree with TRBD1. The V gene end was trimmed by 5 bases and the J gene end by 6 bases; junction bases not matched to a gene: 6. Germline-derived CDR1 and CDR2 are SGHTA and FQGTGA. The CDR3 length is 14 residues.

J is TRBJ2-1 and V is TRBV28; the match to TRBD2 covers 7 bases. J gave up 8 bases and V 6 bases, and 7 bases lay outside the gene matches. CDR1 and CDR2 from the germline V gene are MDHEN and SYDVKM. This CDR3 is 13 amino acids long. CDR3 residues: CASSPAGDDEQFF. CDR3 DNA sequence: TGTGCCAGCAGCCCGGCGGGGGACGATGAGCAGTTCTTC.

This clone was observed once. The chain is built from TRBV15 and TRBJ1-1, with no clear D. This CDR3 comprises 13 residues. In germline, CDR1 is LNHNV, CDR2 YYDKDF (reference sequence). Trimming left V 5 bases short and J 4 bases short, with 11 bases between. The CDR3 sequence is CATSPGRTTEAFF. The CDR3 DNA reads TGTGCCACCAGCCCCGGACGGACCACTGAAGCTTTCTTT. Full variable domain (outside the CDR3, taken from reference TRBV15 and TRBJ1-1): DAMVIQNPRYQVTQFGKPVTLSCSQTLNHNVMYWYQQKSSQAPKLLFHYYDKDFNNEADTPDNFQSRRPNTSFCFLDIRSPGLGDTAMYLCATSPGRTTEAFFGQGTRLTVV.

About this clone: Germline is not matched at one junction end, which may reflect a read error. The DNA for the CDR3 is TGCGGAGGGGGAGAAGTCGCCAATCAGCCCCAGCATTTT. It encodes CGGGEVANQPQHF. V gene TRBV2 combines with J gene TRBJ1-5; a possible D gene is TRBD1 (6 bases). Germline values: CDR1 SNHLY, CDR2 FYNNEI. This CDR3 has 13 residues.

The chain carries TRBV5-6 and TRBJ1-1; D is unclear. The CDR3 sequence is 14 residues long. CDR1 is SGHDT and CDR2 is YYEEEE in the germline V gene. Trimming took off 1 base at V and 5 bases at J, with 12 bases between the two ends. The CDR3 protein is CASSLTLFRTEAFF. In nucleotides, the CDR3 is TGTGCCAGCAGCTTGACCCTATTCCGAACTGAAGCTTTCTTT.

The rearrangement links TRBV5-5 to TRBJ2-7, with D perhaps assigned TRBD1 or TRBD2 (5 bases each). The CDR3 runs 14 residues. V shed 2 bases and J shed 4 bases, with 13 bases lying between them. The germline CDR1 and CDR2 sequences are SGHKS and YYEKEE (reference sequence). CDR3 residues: CASSLLRGAYEQYF. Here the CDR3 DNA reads TGTGCCAGCAGCTTACTTAGGGGAGCGTACGAGCAGTACTTC.

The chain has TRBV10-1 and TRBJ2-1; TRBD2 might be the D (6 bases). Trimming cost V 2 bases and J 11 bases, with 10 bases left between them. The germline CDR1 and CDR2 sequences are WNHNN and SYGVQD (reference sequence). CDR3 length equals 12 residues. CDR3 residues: CASSEGGLQQFF. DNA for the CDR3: TGCGCCAGCAGTGAGGGAGGGTTACAGCAGTTCTTC.

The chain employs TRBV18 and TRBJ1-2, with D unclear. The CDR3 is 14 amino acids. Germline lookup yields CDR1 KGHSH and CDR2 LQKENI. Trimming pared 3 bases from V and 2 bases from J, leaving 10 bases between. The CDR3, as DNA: TGTGCCAGCTCACCGGGTCCCCTAAACTATGGCTACACCTTC. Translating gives CASSPGPLNYGYTF.

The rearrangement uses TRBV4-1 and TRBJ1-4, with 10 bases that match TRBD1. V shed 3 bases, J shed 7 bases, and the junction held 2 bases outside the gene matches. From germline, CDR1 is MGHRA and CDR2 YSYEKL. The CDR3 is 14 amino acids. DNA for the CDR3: TGCGCCAGCAGCCAGTGGGACAGGGGTGAAAAACTGTTTTTT. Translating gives CASSQWDRGEKLFF.

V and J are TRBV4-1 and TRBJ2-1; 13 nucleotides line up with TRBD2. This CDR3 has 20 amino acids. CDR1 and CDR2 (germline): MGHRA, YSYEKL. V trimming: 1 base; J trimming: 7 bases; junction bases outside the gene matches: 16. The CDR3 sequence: CASSQVGGLAGITFRNEQFF. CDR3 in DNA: TGCGCCAGCAGCCAAGTGGGGGGACTAGCGGGAATCACTTTTAGGAATGAGCAGTTCTTC.

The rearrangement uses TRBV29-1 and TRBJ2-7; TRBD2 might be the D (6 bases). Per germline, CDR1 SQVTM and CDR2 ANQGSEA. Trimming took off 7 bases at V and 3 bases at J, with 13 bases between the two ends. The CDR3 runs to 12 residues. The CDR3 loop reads CSAGGLLYEQYF. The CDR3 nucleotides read TGCAGCGCCGGGGGACTTCTCTACGAGCAGTACTTC.

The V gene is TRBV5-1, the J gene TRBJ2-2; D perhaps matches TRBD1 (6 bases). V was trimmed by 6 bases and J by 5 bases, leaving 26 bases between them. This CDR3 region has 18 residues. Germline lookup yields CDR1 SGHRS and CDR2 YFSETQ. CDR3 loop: CASMATIDRPFYTGELFF. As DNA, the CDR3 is TGCGCCAGCATGGCCACGATCGACAGGCCATTTTATACCGGGGAGCTGTTTTTT.

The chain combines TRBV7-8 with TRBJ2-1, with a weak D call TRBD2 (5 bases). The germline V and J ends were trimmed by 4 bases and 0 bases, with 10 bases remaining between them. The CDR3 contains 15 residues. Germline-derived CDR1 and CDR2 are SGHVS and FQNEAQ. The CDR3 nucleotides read TGTGCCAGCAGCTACCGGAGGAGCTCCTACAATGAGCAGTTCTTC. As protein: CASSYRRSSYNEQFF.

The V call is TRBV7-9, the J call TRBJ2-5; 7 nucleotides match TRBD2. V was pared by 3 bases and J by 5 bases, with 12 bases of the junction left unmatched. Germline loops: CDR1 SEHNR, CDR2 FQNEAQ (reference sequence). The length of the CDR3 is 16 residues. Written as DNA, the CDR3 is TGTGCCAGCAGCTTGGATTGGGCGGGAGACGGGGAGACCCAGTACTTC. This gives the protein CASSLDWAGDGETQYF.